This T cell receptor beta chain appears in the sequencing data of a study of CD8 T cells in ankylosing spondylitis. Study conclusions and caveats: Reportedly, significant enrichment of disease-linked clones occurred in matched ankylosing spondylitis synovial fluid.

Remarks on this clonotype: Its antigen remains unknown. This may be a read error: a much more frequent sequence differs by one nucleotide.

Germline-derived CDR1 and CDR2 are SGHAT and FQNNGV. The CDR3 is 15 residues long. TCRdb itself ran the 5' RACE reads through MiXCR, one entry per CDR3 protein. The data hold around 88,000 distinct CDR3 sequences, with 7.5% to 9% observed a single time. The source of this sequence is a male donor with ankylosing spondylitis or in good health (not recorded which). This rearrangement joins TRBV11-2 to TRBJ2-7; 9 bases line up with TRBD1. The sample taken for sequencing was blood, either unsorted or a sorted T cell fraction (not recorded which). The CDR3 reads CDSSLRGTGTAEQYF. Here the CDR3 DNA reads TGTGACAGCAGCTTAAGAGGGACAGGGACCGCCGAGCAGTACTTC.